This T cell receptor beta chain originates from a study of T cell responses to AZD1222 COVID-19 vaccine. General study results and limits: White British donors predominated, females outnumbered males, and clonal diversity was possibly underestimated. Repertoires in all cases were sampled only once the peak T cell response had passed.

As regards this clone: Its antigen remains unknown.

Generated by immunoSEQ multiplex PCR, the TCRdb table keeps only in-frame clones and is missing some. The sample consists of 180,000 or so clones, over 85% of them appearing once. V lost 1 base to trimming and J lost 5 bases, with 10 bases between them. CDR1 is SQVTM and CDR2 is ANQGSEA in the germline V gene. The CDR3 spans 13 residues. The gene calls are TRBV29-1 and TRBJ2-3, with D possibly being TRBD1 (5 bases). This specimen was peripheral blood, taken on day 0 of AZD1222 vaccination. This receptor was identified in an adult in good health. The CDR3, as DNA: TGCAGCGTTGAAGCAAATAGGGGAGATACGCAGTATTTT. Translated, it gives CSVEANRGDTQYF.